The present TCR beta chain was sequenced within a study of OX40 agonist ivuxolimab in advanced cancers. A note on this clone: Antigen specificity is unknown.

General study findings and limits: Determination of antigen specificity was not performed for the expanded peripheral T cells.

CDR3 length: 12 amino acids. The germline gives CDR1 SQVTM, CDR2 ANQGSEA. The junction had 5 bases not matched to a gene; V was cut back by 7 bases and J by 3 bases. Some clones are missing from TCRdb's copy, which holds only in-frame ones; the method was immunoSEQ multiplex PCR. Among roughly 71,000 clones, over 60% were seen once, and the ten largest hold about 1.6%. Sequences were derived from CD4+ or CD8+ T cells sorted from blood, sampled in a trial of the OX40 agonist ivuxolimab. The receptor comes from an adult with an advanced solid tumor such as melanoma, head and neck, liver or kidney cancer. The rearrangement joins TRBV29-1 to TRBJ1-1, with 7 bases that match TRBD1. CDR3 bases: TGCAGCGGAAACAGGGGAGACACTGAAGCTTTCTTT. Its translation is CSGNRGDTEAFF.